This T cell receptor beta chain was captured by sequencing in a study of control samples from healthy donors and cancer patients. TCRdb keeps only in-frame clones here, not all; method: immunoSEQ multiplex PCR. The table lists around 140,000 clones, 91% of them singletons. V lost 5 bases, J lost 0 bases, and 14 bases lay in between. The germline V gene encodes CDR1 MNHEY and CDR2 SVGEGT. The CDR3 consists of 16 residues. V is TRBV6-2 or TRBV6-3 and J is TRBJ2-1, with D possibly being TRBD1 (5 bases). Sequencing was carried out using blood. This TCR derives from a man younger than 30 in good health. The CDR3 bases are TGTGCCAGCAGTCCCTGGACACAATACTCCTACAATGAGCAGTTCTTC. This encodes CASSPWTQYSYNEQFF.